This T cell receptor (beta chain) was observed in a study of blood T cell repertoires in COVID-19. On the study more broadly: The United States, Italy and Spain provided the acute and convalescent COVID-19 samples. PBMCs, B-cell-depleted T cells, or T cells were the source of the cDNA or gDNA that made up the material.

Data came from immunoSEQ multiplex PCR; TCRdb stores just in-frame clones and leaves some out. The sample contains about 70,000 clones, roughly 84% of which appear only once. This clone was detected only once. Per the germline V gene, CDR1 is MNHEY and CDR2 is SVGEGT. The V gene lost 4 bases and the J gene lost 5 bases, with 14 bases spanning the gap. CDR3 size: 14 residues. The chain joins TRBV6-2 or TRBV6-3 to TRBJ1-2; possible D gene TRBD1, 6 bases. This TCR was recovered from a young woman with acute or convalescent COVID-19. Sequencing was done on a sample of peripheral blood. CDR3 sequence (DNA): TGTGCCAGCAGTTGGACTCAGGGGCGGTATGGCTACACCTTC. It encodes CASSWTQGRYGYTF.